This TCR beta chain stems from a study of blood T cell repertoires in COVID-19. The trim removed 1 base at V and 2 bases at J, leaving 3 bases unmatched. CDR3 length: 16 amino acids. The germline V gene encodes CDR1 LNHDA and CDR2 SQIVND (reference sequence). This table comes from immunoSEQ multiplex PCR, and its TCRdb copy is limited to in-frame clones, with some not included. The table includes just under 150,000 clones, approximately 88% detected once. Sequenced: peripheral blood. This receptor was taken from a woman aged 50 to 60 with acute or convalescent COVID-19. The V gene is TRBV19, the J gene TRBJ1-4; 8 bases are a match to TRBD1. CDR3 in amino acids: CASSIGPGGTNEKLFF. The CDR3 region has the DNA TGTGCCAGTAGTATAGGCCCAGGGGGCACTAATGAAAAACTGTTTTTT.